These T cell receptor beta chains were read from a single sample in a study of blood T cell repertoires in COVID-19. The repertoire was sequenced with immunoSEQ multiplex PCR; TCRdb's copy has only in-frame clones and lacks some. The repertoire holds roughly 380,000 clones, about 90% seen once, with roughly 3% in the top ten. Sequenced material: PBMCs or T cells enriched from blood (not recorded which). The receptor set was obtained from a woman between 25 and 40 years old who had recovered from COVID-19. The CDR3 runs from the conserved cysteine through the conserved F or W. A D gene is named only where the DNA matches it firmly. Rows give clone size only sometimes, using once, few, many, or a class for an expanded clone.

d_call clone_size j_call v_call cdr3_aa cdr3_nt
. few TRBJ1-1 TRBV5-1 CASSPGGDTEAFF TGCGCCAGCAGCCCTGGGGGGGACACTGAAGCTTTCTTT
. . TRBJ2-7 TRBV18 CASSPKGGPYEQYF TGTGCCAGCTCACCTAAGGGGGGGCCGTACGAGCAGTACTTC
. once TRBJ2-5 TRBV2 CASSDGSQETQYF TGTGCCAGCAGTGATGGCAGCCAAGAGACCCAGTACTTC
. . TRBJ1-3 TRBV4-1 CASSQEQRAGNTIYF TGCGCCAGCAGCCAAGAACAACGGGCTGGAAACACCATATATTTT
TRBD2 . TRBJ2-1 TRBV6-5 CASSSSGWTYNEQFF TGTGCCAGCAGTAGTAGCGGGTGGACCTACAATGAGCAGTTCTTC
. . TRBJ1-1 TRBV7-8 CASSSIRRTEAFF TGTGCCAGCAGCTCAATACGGAGGACTGAAGCTTTCTTT
TRBD2 . TRBJ2-1 TRBV9 CASSPRTGTSGYNEQFF TGTGCCAGCAGCCCCCGGACAGGGACTAGCGGTTACAATGAGCAGTTCTTC
TRBD2 . TRBJ2-1 TRBV28 CATSSFVAGVVEQFF TGTGCCACCAGTAGTTTTGTAGCGGGAGTCGTTGAGCAGTTCTTC
TRBD1 . TRBJ2-2 TRBV5-1 CASSGGTGLPNTGELFF TGCGCCAGCAGCGGAGGGACAGGTCTCCCGAACACCGGGGAGCTGTTTTTT
. . TRBJ2-7 TRBV28 CASSLQGGATEQYF TGTGCCAGCTCCCTACAGGGGGGGGCGACCGAGCAGTACTTC
TRBD1 few TRBJ1-4 TRBV7-2 CASSGSGTGNEKLFF TGTGCCAGCAGCGGTTCCGGGACAGGGAATGAAAAACTGTTTTTT
TRBD2 . TRBJ2-1 TRBV5-6 CASSLPGLADHNEQFF TGTGCCAGCAGTTTGCCGGGACTAGCGGACCACAATGAGCAGTTCTTC
TRBD1 . TRBJ1-1 TRBV10-3 CAISDPRQGAKTEAFF TGTGCCATCAGTGACCCAAGACAGGGGGCGAAAACTGAAGCTTTCTTT
. . TRBJ2-1 TRBV4-2 CASSQEAAEQFF TGTGCCAGCAGCCAAGAAGCAGCGGAGCAGTTCTTC
. . TRBJ1-2 TRBV6-5 CASSYIGTREHGYTF TGTGCCAGCAGTTACATCGGGACCCGGGAGCATGGCTACACCTTC
. . TRBJ2-1 TRBV7-8 CASSGSRRLTSGLPNEQFF TGTGCCAGCAGCGGTAGCCGGCGTCTGACGTCGGGACTCCCAAATGAGCAGTTCTTC
TRBD1 . TRBJ1-4 TRBV5-8 CASSPDLGQINEKLFF TGTGCCAGCAGTCCCGACCTGGGACAGATTAATGAAAAACTGTTTTTT
. . TRBJ1-6 TRBV7-8 CASSLGPVYNSPLHF TGTGCCAGCAGCTTAGGCCCGGTCTATAATTCACCCCTCCACTTT
TRBD1 . TRBJ2-7 TRBV10-2 CASGRDRVYEQYF TGCGCCAGCGGGCGGGACAGGGTCTACGAGCAGTACTTC
TRBD2 . TRBJ2-1 TRBV30 CAYPRGGDEQFF TGTGCCTACCCCCGGGGGGGTGATGAGCAGTTCTTC
TRBD2 once TRBJ2-3 TRBV3-1/TRBV3-2 CASSQEPLAAGNADTQYF TGTGCCAGCAGCCAAGAACCCCTTGCAGCGGGAAATGCGGATACGCAGTATTTT
TRBD1 . TRBJ2-5 TRBV5-1 CASSPAGQGSLETQYF TGCGCCAGCAGCCCCGCGGGACAGGGGTCCCTAGAGACCCAGTACTTC
TRBD1 . TRBJ2-7 TRBV7-3 CASSPGQGPYEQYF TGTGCCAGCAGCCCTGGACAGGGCCCCTACGAGCAGTACTTC
. few TRBJ2-3 TRBV4-1 CASSQDVSYTDTQYF TGCGCCAGCAGCCAAGATGTATCCTACACAGATACGCAGTATTTT
TRBD2 . TRBJ2-1 TRBV18 CASSPASGSGNEQFF TGTGCCAGCTCACCAGCTAGCGGGAGCGGCAATGAGCAGTTCTTC
. few TRBJ2-1 TRBV27 CAPRRTYNEQFF TGTGCCCCTAGGCGGACATACAATGAGCAGTTCTTC
TRBD1 . TRBJ1-5 TRBV28 CASSSQTGGVQPQHF TGTGCCAGCAGTTCCCAGACAGGGGGCGTTCAGCCCCAGCATTTT
TRBD1 . TRBJ1-1 TRBV10-3 CAIRPGQGNTEAFF TGTGCCATCAGACCGGGACAGGGGAACACTGAAGCTTTCTTT
TRBD2 . TRBJ2-1 TRBV5-4 CASSRGPGLAGGTNEQFF TGTGCCAGCAGCCGGGGCCCGGGACTAGCGGGAGGAACCAATGAGCAGTTCTTC
TRBD2 once TRBJ2-2 TRBV7-2 CASRPGLGNTGELFF TGTGCCAGCAGACCCGGACTAGGGAACACCGGGGAGCTGTTTTTT
. . TRBJ1-4 TRBV28 CASSLPPGGGSEKLFF TGTGCCAGCAGTCTCCCACCGGGGGGAGGTAGCGAAAAACTGTTTTTT
TRBD1 . TRBJ1-1 TRBV9 CASSILQGAVGEAFF TGTGCCAGCAGCATACTACAGGGGGCAGTAGGTGAAGCTTTCTTT
TRBD1 . TRBJ2-2 TRBV2 CASRPGTAFTGELFF TGTGCCAGCAGACCCGGGACAGCCTTCACCGGGGAGCTGTTTTTT
. . TRBJ2-5 TRBV28 CASSLFRPRGGASRETQYF TGTGCCAGCAGTTTATTTCGCCCAAGGGGGGGGGCAAGCAGAGAGACCCAGTACTTC
. . TRBJ1-5 TRBV24-1 CATSGGEGWNQPQHF TGTGCCACCAGTGGCGGGGAGGGTTGGAATCAGCCCCAGCATTTT
. . TRBJ2-2 TRBV5-4 CASSGGEVAGELFF TGTGCCAGCAGTGGAGGGGAGGTGGCCGGGGAGCTGTTTTTT
. . TRBJ1-2 TRBV12-3/TRBV12-4 CASRAGGYGYTF TGTGCCAGCAGGGCGGGGGGCTATGGCTACACCTTC
. . TRBJ1-2 TRBV6-5 CASSYSPQKSNYGYTF TGTGCCAGCAGTTACTCGCCCCAGAAATCTAACTATGGCTACACCTTC
TRBD1 once TRBJ1-1 TRBV15 CATSRDLQGEAFF TGTGCCACCAGCAGAGATTTACAGGGGGAAGCTTTCTTT
TRBD1 . TRBJ1-1 TRBV28 CASSPRDRAGTEAFF TGTGCCAGCAGTCCTAGGGACAGGGCGGGAACTGAAGCTTTCTTT
. . TRBJ2-7 TRBV4-2 CASSQDGARAYEQYF TGTGCCAGCAGCCAAGATGGGGCCAGGGCCTACGAGCAGTACTTC
. . TRBJ1-3 TRBV7-9 CASRRDNGNTIYF TGTGCCAGCAGGAGAGACAACGGAAACACCATATATTTT
TRBD1 . TRBJ1-6 TRBV28 CASSDPHTLGPGGEVNSPLHF TGTGCCAGCAGTGATCCGCATACTTTGGGGCCAGGGGGCGAGGTTAATTCACCCCTCCACTTT
TRBD1 . TRBJ2-7 TRBV15 CATSRERTGWYEQYF TGTGCCACCAGCAGAGAGCGGACAGGGTGGTACGAGCAGTACTTC
TRBD1 . TRBJ2-2 TRBV28 CASTRLGTGSDTGELFF TGTGCCAGCACTAGGCTCGGGACAGGGAGTGACACCGGGGAGCTGTTTTTT